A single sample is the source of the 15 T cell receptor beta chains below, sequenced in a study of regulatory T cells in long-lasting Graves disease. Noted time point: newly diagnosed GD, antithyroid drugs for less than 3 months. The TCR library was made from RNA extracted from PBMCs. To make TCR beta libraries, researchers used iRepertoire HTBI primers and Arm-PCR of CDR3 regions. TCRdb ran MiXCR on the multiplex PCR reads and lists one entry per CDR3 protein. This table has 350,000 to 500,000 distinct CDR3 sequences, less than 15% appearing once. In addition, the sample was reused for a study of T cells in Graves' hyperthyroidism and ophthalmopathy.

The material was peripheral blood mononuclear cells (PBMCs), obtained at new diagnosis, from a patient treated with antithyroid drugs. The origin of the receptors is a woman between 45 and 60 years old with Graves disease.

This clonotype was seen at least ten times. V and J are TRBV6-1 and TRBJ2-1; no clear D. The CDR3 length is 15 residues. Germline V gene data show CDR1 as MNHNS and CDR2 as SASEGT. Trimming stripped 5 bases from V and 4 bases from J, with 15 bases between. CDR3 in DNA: TGTGCCAGCAGTATGGGCAGTACTTTTTACAATGAGCAGTTCTTC. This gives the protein CASSMGSTFYNEQFF.

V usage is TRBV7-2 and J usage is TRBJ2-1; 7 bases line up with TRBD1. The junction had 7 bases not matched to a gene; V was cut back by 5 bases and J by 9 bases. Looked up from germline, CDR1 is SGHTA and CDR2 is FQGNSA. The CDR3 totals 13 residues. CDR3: CASSLYQGVEQFF. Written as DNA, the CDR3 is TGTGCCAGCAGCCTATATCAGGGGGTTGAGCAGTTCTTC.

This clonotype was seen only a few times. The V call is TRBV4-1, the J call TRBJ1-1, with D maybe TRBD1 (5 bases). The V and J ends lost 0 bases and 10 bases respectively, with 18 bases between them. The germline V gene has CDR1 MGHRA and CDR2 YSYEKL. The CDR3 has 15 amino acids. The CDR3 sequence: CASSQDAGGGPGAFF. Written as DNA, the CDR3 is TGCGCCAGCAGCCAAGATGCGGGGGGGGGACCTGGAGCTTTCTTT.

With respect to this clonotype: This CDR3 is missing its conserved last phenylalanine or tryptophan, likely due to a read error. The CDR3 is CASSLTRTNYGYTS. CDR3 bases: TGTGCCAGCAGCCTGACACGGACTAACTATGGCTACACCTCC. The J gene is TRBJ1-2, the V gene TRBV5-5; D remains ambiguous. The CDR3 length is 14 residues. Germline V gene lookup returns CDR1 SGHKS and CDR2 YYEKEE (reference sequence). V lost 4 bases to trimming and J lost 0 bases, with 10 bases between them.

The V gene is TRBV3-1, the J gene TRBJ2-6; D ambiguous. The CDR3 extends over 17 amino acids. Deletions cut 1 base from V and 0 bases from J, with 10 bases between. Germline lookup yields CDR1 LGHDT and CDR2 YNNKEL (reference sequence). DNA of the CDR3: TGTGCCAGCAGCCAAGTACGGGTCCTCTCTGGGGCCAACGTCCTGACTTTC. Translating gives CASSQVRVLSGANVLTF.

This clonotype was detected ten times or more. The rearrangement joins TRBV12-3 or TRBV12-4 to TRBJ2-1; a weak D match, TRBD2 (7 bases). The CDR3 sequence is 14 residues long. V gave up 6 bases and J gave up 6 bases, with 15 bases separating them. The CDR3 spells CASRGGGEGNEQFF. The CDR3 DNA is TGTGCCAGCAGGGGAGGGGGTGAAGGCAATGAGCAGTTCTTC.

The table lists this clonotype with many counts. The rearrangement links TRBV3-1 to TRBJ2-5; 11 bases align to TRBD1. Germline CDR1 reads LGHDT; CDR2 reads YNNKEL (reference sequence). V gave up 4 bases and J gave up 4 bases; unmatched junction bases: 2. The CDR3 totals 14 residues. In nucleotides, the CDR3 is TGTGCCAGCAGCCTCGGGACAGGGGGAGAGACCCAGTACTTC. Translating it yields CASSLGTGGETQYF.

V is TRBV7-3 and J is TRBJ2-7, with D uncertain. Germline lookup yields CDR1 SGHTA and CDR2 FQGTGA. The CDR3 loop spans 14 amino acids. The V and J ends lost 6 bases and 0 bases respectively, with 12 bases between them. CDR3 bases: TGTGCCAGCAGTGAGGAGATTGGCTCCTACGAGCAGTACTTC. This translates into CASSEEIGSYEQYF.

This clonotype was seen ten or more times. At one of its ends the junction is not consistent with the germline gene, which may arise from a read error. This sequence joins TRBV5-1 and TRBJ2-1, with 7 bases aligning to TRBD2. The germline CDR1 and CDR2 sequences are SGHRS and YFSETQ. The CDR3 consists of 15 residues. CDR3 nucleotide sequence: TGTGCCAGCAGTTCAGCGGGGAGCTCCTACAATGAGCAGTTCTTC. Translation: CASSSAGSSYNEQFF.

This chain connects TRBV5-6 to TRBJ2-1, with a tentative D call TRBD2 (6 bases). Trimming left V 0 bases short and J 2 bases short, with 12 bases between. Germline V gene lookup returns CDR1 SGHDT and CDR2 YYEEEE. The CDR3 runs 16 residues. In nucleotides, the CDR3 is TGTGCCAGCAGCTTGGGAATTAGCGGCACCTACAATGAGCAGTTCTTC. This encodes CASSLGISGTYNEQFF. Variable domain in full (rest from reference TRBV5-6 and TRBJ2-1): DAGVTQSPTHLIKTRGQQVTLRCSPKSGHDTVSWYQQALGQGPQFIFQYYEEEERQRGNFPDRFSGHQFPNYSSELNVNALLLGDSALYLCASSLGISGTYNEQFFGPGTRLTVL.

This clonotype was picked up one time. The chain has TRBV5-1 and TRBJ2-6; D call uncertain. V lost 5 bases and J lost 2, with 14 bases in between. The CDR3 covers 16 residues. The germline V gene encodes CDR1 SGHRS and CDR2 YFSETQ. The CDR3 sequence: CASSLLIGPGANVLTF. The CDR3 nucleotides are TGCGCCAGCAGTCTCCTAATAGGCCCTGGGGCCAACGTCCTGACTTTC. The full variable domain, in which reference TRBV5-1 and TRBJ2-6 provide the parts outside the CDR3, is KAGVTQTPRYLIKTRGQQVTLSCSPISGHRSVSWYQQTPGQGLQFLFEYFSETQRNKGNFPGRFSGRQFSNSRSEMNVSTLELGDSALYLCASSLLIGPGANVLTFGAGSRLTVL.

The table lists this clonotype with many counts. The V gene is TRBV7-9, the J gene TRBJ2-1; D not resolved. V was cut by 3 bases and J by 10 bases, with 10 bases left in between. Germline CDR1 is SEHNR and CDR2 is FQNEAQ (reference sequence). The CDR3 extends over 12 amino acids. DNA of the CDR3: TGTGCCAGCAGCTTGCCCCGAATAGAGCAGTTCTTC. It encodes CASSLPRIEQFF.

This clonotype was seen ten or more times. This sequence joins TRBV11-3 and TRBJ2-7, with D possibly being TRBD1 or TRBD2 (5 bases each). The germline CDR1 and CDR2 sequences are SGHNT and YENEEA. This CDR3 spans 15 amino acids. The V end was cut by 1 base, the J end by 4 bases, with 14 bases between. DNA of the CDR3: TGTGCCAGCAGCTTAGGAGAGGGGAGCCTATACGAGCAGTACTTC. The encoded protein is CASSLGEGSLYEQYF.

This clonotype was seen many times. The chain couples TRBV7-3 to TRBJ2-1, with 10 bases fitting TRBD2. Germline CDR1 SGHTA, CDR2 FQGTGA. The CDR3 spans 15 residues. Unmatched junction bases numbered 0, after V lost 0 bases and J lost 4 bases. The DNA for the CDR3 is TGTGCCAGCAGCTTAACAGCGGGAGGGTACAATGAGCAGTTCTTC. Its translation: CASSLTAGGYNEQFF.

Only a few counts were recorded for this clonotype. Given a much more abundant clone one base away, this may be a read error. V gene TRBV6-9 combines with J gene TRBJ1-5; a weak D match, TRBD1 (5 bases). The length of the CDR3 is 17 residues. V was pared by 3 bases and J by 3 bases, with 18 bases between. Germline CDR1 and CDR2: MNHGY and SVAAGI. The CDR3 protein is CASSYSKTDFSNQPQHF. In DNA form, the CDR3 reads TGTGCCAGCAGTTACTCGAAGACAGATTTCTCCAATCAGCCCCAGCATTTT.